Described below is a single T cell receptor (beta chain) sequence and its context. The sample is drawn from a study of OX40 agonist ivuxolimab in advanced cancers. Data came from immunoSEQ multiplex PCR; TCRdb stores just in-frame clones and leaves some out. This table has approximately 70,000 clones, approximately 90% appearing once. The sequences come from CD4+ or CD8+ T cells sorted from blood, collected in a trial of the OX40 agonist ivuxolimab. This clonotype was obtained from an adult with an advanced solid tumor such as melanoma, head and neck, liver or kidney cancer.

CDR3 bases: TGTGCCAGCAGTCCGGACAGGTCGAACACTGAAGCTTTCTTT. Its translation is CASSPDRSNTEAFF. The V call is TRBV6-6, the J call TRBJ1-1; 7 nucleotides align to TRBD1. Germline V gene lookup returns CDR1 MNHNY and CDR2 SVGAGI (reference sequence). The junction had 4 bases not matched to a gene; V was cut back by 5 bases and J by 1 base. The CDR3 spans 14 residues.